This paragraph covers one T cell receptor beta chain sequence. Produced via immunoSEQ multiplex PCR; TCRdb's table is partial and in-frame only. This table has around 700,000 clones, 73% appearing once. These data are taken from a study of shared clonotypes between healthy human individuals. Study-wide context: CD4 naive and CD4 memory each took three plates per donor, while CD8 naive took two and CD8 memory one.

Source material: memory CD4+ T cells sorted from blood. This sample's subset: CD45RA-negative fraction. The receptor comes from a woman younger than 45 in good health.

CDR3 in DNA: TGCGCCAGCAGCTTTTCGCTAGCGGGAGAGGCGGACGGGGAGCTGTTTTTT. Its translation: CASSFSLAGEADGELFF. This chain uses TRBV5-1 with TRBJ2-2, with TRBD2 identical over 10 bases. Germline V gives CDR1 SGHRS, CDR2 YFSETQ. Losses at the gene ends were 2 bases for V and 7 bases for J; bases not matched to a gene: 11. The CDR3 consists of 17 residues.